Listed here are 26 T cell receptor beta chains from one sample, sequenced in a study of T cell clonality in common variable immunodeficiency. Study-wide results and caveats: In common variable immunodeficiency, TCR beta chains reportedly carried fewer deletions and N-nucleotide insertions.

No antigen is known for these receptors. The method was immunoSEQ multiplex PCR; TCRdb's version includes in-frame clones alone and lacks a portion of them. The sample holds over 30,000 clones, and no clone turns up only once. Sequences were obtained from peripheral blood mononuclear cells. The receptors were gathered from a human donor with common variable immunodeficiency.

Many counts were recorded for this clone. The read finishes 3 residues shy of the CDR3 end, and the germline J gene is used to complete it. This chain links TRBV5-4 with TRBJ1-4, with D possibly matching TRBD1 (6 bases). Deletions cut 1 base from V and 6 bases from J, with 13 bases between. The germline V gene has CDR1 SGHNT and CDR2 YYREEE (reference sequence). There are 15 residues in the CDR3. The CDR3 is CASSLWGRGDEKLFF. CDR3 DNA (partial): TGTGCCAGCAGCTTGTGGGGGCGAGGAGATGAAAAA.

With regard to this clone: The CDR3 goes on 3 residues after the read ends, and that part is filled in from the germline J gene. This chain uses TRBV7-2 with TRBJ1-2; TRBD1 agrees at 7 bases. This CDR3 region has 14 residues. Germline-derived CDR1 and CDR2 are SGHTA and FQGNSA. The junction had 7 bases not matched to a gene; V was cut back by 5 bases and J by 4 bases. CDR3 sequence reads: CASSARTGPYGYTF. The covered CDR3 bases are TGTGCCAGCAGCGCGCGGACAGGACCCTATGGC.

This clone was counted only a few times. The sequence runs out 3 residues before the end of the CDR3; the remainder is reconstructed from the germline J gene. This chain connects TRBV7-9 to TRBJ2-7; D is possibly TRBD1 (6 bases). The V gene's germline CDR1 is SEHNR and CDR2 FQNEAQ (reference sequence). Trimming stripped 5 bases from V and 0 bases from J, with 8 bases between. The CDR3 has 13 amino acids. CDR3 DNA, as far as it was read: TGTGCCAGCAGCCGGGACAACTCCTACGAG. Its protein product is CASSRDNSYE. The complete CDR3 reads CASSRDNSYEQYF. Using reference TRBV7-9 and TRBJ2-7 for the parts outside the CDR3, the full variable domain is DTGVSQNPRHKITKRGQNVTFRCDPISEHNRLYWYRQTLGQGPEFLTYFQNEAQLEKSRLLSDRFSAERPKGSFSTLEIQRTEQGDSAMYLCASSRDNSYEQYFGPGTRLTVT.

The sample holds a few counts of this clone. The CDR3 extends 3 residues past the end of the read, so its final part is completed from the germline J gene. The rearrangement uses TRBV19 and TRBJ1-2; tentative D call: TRBD1 (5 bases). V lost 6 bases and J 2 bases, leaving 19 bases between the germline ends. The CDR3 covers 16 residues. CDR1 and CDR2 from the germline V gene are LNHDA and SQIVND (reference sequence). Partial CDR3 DNA: TGTGCCAGTAGGAGAGGGGCAGGGAGGGCCAACTATGGC. Amino acid sequence: CASRRGAGRANYG. The complete CDR3 protein is CASRRGAGRANYGYTF.

The DNA read from the CDR3 is TGTGCCTGGACCACTGTGGGCGGGAATCAGCCC. Translating gives CAWTTVGGNQP. The whole CDR3 sequence is CAWTTVGGNQPQHF. This rearrangement joins TRBV30 to TRBJ1-5; D is unclear. The sequenced fragment ends 3 residues before the CDR3 boundary, so the rest is inferred from the germline J gene. The V end lost 4 bases, the J end lost 4 bases, and 14 bases lay between the germline ends. The CDR3 is 14 residues long. Germline V gene lookup returns CDR1 GTSNPN and CDR2 SVGIG (reference sequence).

This clone was observed at least ten times. The CDR3 goes on 3 residues after the read ends, and that part is filled in from the germline J gene. The genes are TRBV5-1 and TRBJ2-5; the match to TRBD1 covers 7 bases. The CDR3 runs to 12 residues. Germline V gene data show CDR1 as SGHRS and CDR2 as YFSETQ. V lost 4 bases to trimming and J lost 5 bases; unmatched junction nucleotides: 2. CDR3 bases read: TGCGCCAGCAGCCCACAGGGGGAGACC. Protein sequence: CASSPQGET. The CDR3 as a whole reads CASSPQGETQYF. Variable domain in full (rest from reference TRBV5-1 and TRBJ2-5): KAGVTQTPRYLIKTRGQQVTLSCSPISGHRSVSWYQQTPGQGLQFLFEYFSETQRNKGNFPGRFSGRQFSNSRSEMNVSTLELGDSALYLCASSPQGETQYFGPGTRLLVL.

This clone was counted many times. The missing CDR3 end, 3 residues past where the read stops, is filled in from the germline J gene. The rearrangement links TRBV2 to TRBJ1-4; maybe TRBD1 (5 bases). The V end lost 4 bases, the J end lost 8 bases, and 14 bases lay between the germline ends. This CDR3 has 14 residues. CDR1 and CDR2 (germline): SNHLY, FYNNEI. CDR3 protein: CASSVRGLKEKLFF. CDR3 DNA (partial): TGTGCCAGCAGTGTCCGGGGGTTGAAGGAAAAA.

Turning to this clone: The CDR3 end is not reached by the read, which stops 3 residues before it; the germline J gene fills it in. The V gene is TRBV19, the J gene TRBJ1-2, with D uncertain. CDR3 size: 14 residues. CDR1 is LNHDA, CDR2 SQIVND, per germline (reference sequence). Deletions cut 5 bases from V and 4 bases from J, with 14 bases between. CDR3 bases read: TGTGCCAGTAGTCAGGTAGAGCGGGCCTATGGC. Translation gives CASSQVERAYG. From start to end, the CDR3 is CASSQVERAYGYTF.

About this clone itself: The read falls 3 residues short of the CDR3 end, and the missing part is taken from the germline J gene. The chain joins TRBV7-9 to TRBJ2-7; TRBD2 matches 10 bases. The CDR3 loop spans 15 amino acids. V lost 2 bases to trimming and J lost 5 bases; unmatched junction nucleotides: 6. CDR1 and CDR2 from the germline V gene are SEHNR and FQNEAQ (reference sequence). This CDR3 reads CASSLSSGRDNEQYF. The CDR3 DNA, read in part, is TGTGCCAGCAGCTTATCCAGCGGGAGGGATAACGAG. Filled out from reference TRBV7-9 and TRBJ2-7, the complete variable domain reads DTGVSQNPRHKITKRGQNVTFRCDPISEHNRLYWYRQTLGQGPEFLTYFQNEAQLEKSRLLSDRFSAERPKGSFSTLEIQRTEQGDSAMYLCASSLSSGRDNEQYFGPGTRLTVT.

In its sample, this clone was seen a few times. The CDR3 region is CASSLAGAVNYEQYF. CDR3 DNA (partial): TGTGCCAGCAGCTTAGCAGGGGCGGTCAACTACGAG. The rearrangement links TRBV7-2 to TRBJ2-7, with a tentative D call TRBD1 (5 bases). The CDR3 extends 3 residues past the end of the read, so its final part is completed from the germline J gene. V was shortened by 0 bases and J by 3 bases, with 12 bases between the two germline ends. Per germline, CDR1 SGHTA and CDR2 FQGNSA. The CDR3 runs to 15 residues.

This clone was seen repeatedly, ten times or more. The read falls 3 residues short of the CDR3 end, and the missing part is taken from the germline J gene. The chain carries TRBV7-9 and TRBJ1-1, with D maybe TRBD1 (6 bases). Trimming shortened V by 6 bases and J by 3 bases, and 14 bases separated the two germline ends. This CDR3 is built from 14 residues. Per the germline V gene, CDR1 is SEHNR and CDR2 is FQNEAQ (reference sequence). CDR3 DNA, as far as it was read: TGTGCCAGCAGGCCCACAGGGAAGGACACTGAA. Amino acid sequence: CASRPTGKDTE. Given in full, the CDR3 is CASRPTGKDTEAFF.

The CDR3 DNA, read in part, is TGTGCCAGTAGCCTAATCCAGGGGGCCGGACAAGAGACC. Its translation is CASSLIQGAGQET. The CDR3 in full is CASSLIQGAGQETQYF. V usage is TRBV19 and J usage is TRBJ2-5, with 8 bases that match TRBD1. With the read ending 3 residues before the CDR3 end, the germline J gene is used to fill in that end. The CDR3 runs 16 residues. Germline values: CDR1 LNHDA, CDR2 SQIVND (reference sequence). The V and J ends lost 6 bases and 2 bases, in that order; junction bases with no gene match: 11.

Notes on this clone: The read comes to an end 3 residues before the CDR3 does, leaving the germline J gene to fill in the end. The chain joins TRBV7-3 to TRBJ2-7; 13 bases are shared with TRBD2. CDR1 and CDR2 (germline): SGHTA, FQGTGA. Trimming cost V 5 bases and J 6 bases; bases outside gene matches: 4. The CDR3 sequence is 14 residues long. CDR3 DNA, as far as it was read: TGTGCCAGCAGCCGGACTAGCGGGAGTTTCGAG. Amino acids: CASSRTSGSFE. From start to end, the CDR3 is CASSRTSGSFEQYF.

This clone was counted a few times. The read is 3 residues too short to cover the CDR3 end, so that end is filled in from the germline J gene. The rearrangement joins TRBV19 to TRBJ2-7; TRBD2 aligns across 7 bases. J was trimmed by 4 bases and V by 8 bases; bases with no gene match: 8. The CDR3 is made up of 13 amino acids. Germline CDR1 is LNHDA and CDR2 is SQIVND (reference sequence). The CDR3 is CASARSGDYEQYF. CDR3 DNA (partial): TGTGCCAGTGCCCGGAGCGGGGATTACGAG.

This clone was picked up many times. Read sequence stops 3 residues before the CDR3 end, and the germline J gene provides the missing end. The rearrangement links TRBV10-3 to TRBJ2-3; no clear D. Deletions cut 3 bases from V and 2 bases from J, with 6 bases between. The CDR3 has 13 amino acids. In germline, CDR1 is ENHRY, CDR2 SYGVKD. Incomplete CDR3 DNA: TGTGCCATCAGTGATCGCGCCACAGATACG. Residues: CAISDRATDT. The CDR3 in full is CAISDRATDTQYF.

The sample holds many counts of this clone. The read falls 3 residues short of the CDR3 end, and the missing part is taken from the germline J gene. The chain uses TRBV5-5 and TRBJ2-5; the D gene is possibly TRBD1 (6 bases). The CDR3 is 13 residues long. Germline CDR1 reads SGHKS; CDR2 reads YYEKEE (reference sequence). V was shortened by 2 bases and J by 5 bases, with 10 bases between the two germline ends. The CDR3 sequence is CASSLTGMETQYF. The sequenced part of the CDR3 DNA is TGTGCCAGCAGCTTAACAGGGATGGAGACC.

This clone was seen many times. The CDR3 extends 3 residues past the end of the read, so its final part is completed from the germline J gene. The chain is built from TRBV3-1 (or the pseudogene TRBV3-2) and TRBJ2-1, with TRBD2 matching 12 bases. CDR1 is LGHDT and CDR2 is YNNKEL in the germline V gene (reference sequence). Unmatched junction bases numbered 5, after V lost 4 bases and J lost 7 bases. This CDR3 comprises 15 residues. This CDR3 reads CASSPLAGGPNEQFF. The CDR3 DNA, read in part, is TGTGCCAGCAGCCCCCTAGCGGGAGGGCCTAATGAG.

Many counts were recorded for this clone. The read comes to an end 3 residues before the CDR3 does, leaving the germline J gene to fill in the end. The chain joins TRBV30 to TRBJ1-2, with 11 bases fitting TRBD1. Germline trimming cut 1 base from V and 7 bases from J; bases unmatched to any gene: 11. Germline loops: CDR1 GTSNPN, CDR2 SVGIG (reference sequence). The CDR3 is 16 amino acids. The sequenced part of the CDR3 DNA is TGTGCCTGGAGTGATTTATGGGACAGGGGGGACTGTGGC. Its protein is CAWSDLWDRGDCG. The entire CDR3 sequence reads CAWSDLWDRGDCGYTF.

Comments on this clone: The sequenced fragment ends 3 residues before the CDR3 boundary, so the rest is inferred from the germline J gene. The chain carries TRBV19 and TRBJ1-6; TRBD1 aligns across 8 bases. Unmatched junction bases numbered 9, after V lost 5 bases and J lost 0 bases. Germline assignment: CDR1 LNHDA and CDR2 SQIVND (reference sequence). This CDR3 region has 18 residues. CDR3 DNA (partial): TGTGCCAGTAGTCGCAGGACAGGGTCCGGCTCCTATAATTCACCC. Residues: CASSRRTGSGSYNSP. The whole CDR3 is CASSRRTGSGSYNSPLHF.

This clone was detected ten times or more. The CDR3 end falls 3 residues outside the read, so it is completed with the germline J gene. The chain couples TRBV19 to TRBJ1-1; D is perhaps TRBD1 (6 bases). Trimming pared 2 bases from V and 5 bases from J, leaving 12 bases between. Germline V gives CDR1 LNHDA, CDR2 SQIVND (reference sequence). CDR3 length equals 14 residues. Partial CDR3 DNA: TGTGCCAGTAGTATACAGGGGTCGAGTACTGAA. It encodes CASSIQGSSTE. The complete CDR3 protein is CASSIQGSSTEAFF.

To note about this clone: The read gets to within 3 residues of the CDR3 end, and the germline J gene fills in the rest. This chain connects TRBV18 to TRBJ2-4; TRBD1 might be the D (6 bases). CDR3 length: 18 residues. Looked up from germline, CDR1 is KGHSH and CDR2 is LQKENI. V shed 3 bases and J shed 0 bases, with 18 bases lying between them. CDR3 DNA (partial): TGTGCCAGCTCACCTACCGGACAGTCCTTCGGAGCCAAAAACATT. Translated: CASSPTGQSFGAKNI. The entire CDR3 is CASSPTGQSFGAKNIQYF.

Only a few counts were recorded for this clone. The read halts 3 residues ahead of the CDR3 end, with the missing end drawn from the germline J gene. This sequence joins TRBV19 and TRBJ1-2; the D is unclear. Trimming pared 5 bases from V and 1 base from J, leaving 14 bases between. In germline, CDR1 is LNHDA, CDR2 SQIVND (reference sequence). This CDR3 has 15 amino acids. CDR3 DNA (partial): TGTGCCAGTAGTTTCAATGGGCACCATAACTATGGC. It translates to CASSFNGHHNYG. In full, the CDR3 reads CASSFNGHHNYGYTF. Looking up the rest from reference TRBV19 and TRBJ1-2 gives the full variable domain: DGGITQSPKYLFRKEGQNVTLSCEQNLNHDAMYWYRQDPGQGLRLIYYSQIVNDFQKGDIAEGYSVSREKKESFPLTVTSAQKNPTAFYLCASSFNGHHNYGYTFGSGTRLTVV.

As to this clone: The sequence runs out 3 residues before the end of the CDR3; the remainder is reconstructed from the germline J gene. The chain employs TRBV30 and TRBJ2-7; 8 positions match TRBD1. This CDR3 is 18 amino acids long. V lost 0 bases, J lost 3 bases, and 16 bases stayed unmatched. The germline V gene has CDR1 GTSNPN and CDR2 SVGIG (reference sequence). The sequenced CDR3 bases are TGTGCCTGGAGTGTCTTCAGGGGGCTTCAGTCGGTGAGCTACGAG. Translating it yields CAWSVFRGLQSVSYE. The whole CDR3 reads CAWSVFRGLQSVSYEQYF.

This clone was counted ten times or more. Read data end 3 residues before the CDR3 end; the end is taken from the germline J gene. The chain links TRBV6-1 to TRBJ1-5, with a possible D match to TRBD1 (5 bases). The V gene lost 1 base and the J gene lost 6 bases, with 13 bases spanning the gap. Germline loops: CDR1 MNHNS, CDR2 SASEGT. CDR3 length: 15 residues. The CDR3 reads CASSEVTTVGQPQHF. The DNA read from the CDR3 is TGTGCCAGCAGTGAAGTCACGACAGTGGGTCAGCCC.

About this clone itself: The read stops 3 residues short of the end of the CDR3; the missing end is completed from the germline J gene. The chain links TRBV13 to TRBJ1-6; TRBD1 agrees at 10 bases. This CDR3 comprises 16 residues. Germline V CDR1 and CDR2: PRHDT, FYEKMQ (reference sequence). V was clipped by 5 bases and J by 6 bases; unmatched bases: 7. The DNA read from the CDR3 is TGTGCCAGCAGCCCGGGGACAGGGGACACTAATTCACCC. This gives the protein CASSPGTGDTNSP. The full CDR3 sequence reads CASSPGTGDTNSPLHF.

This clone was recorded at least ten times. The read terminates 3 residues ahead of where the CDR3 ends, so the germline J gene completes it. The genes are TRBV7-9 and TRBJ1-2, with 7 nucleotides matching TRBD1. In germline, CDR1 is SEHNR, CDR2 FQNEAQ (reference sequence). Losses at the gene ends were 4 bases for V and 6 bases for J; bases not matched to a gene: 8. This CDR3 is built from 14 residues. CDR3 in amino acids: CASSSRTGVDGYTF. The sequenced part of the CDR3 DNA is TGTGCCAGCAGCTCCCGGACAGGTGTTGATGGC.